This T cell receptor beta chain is from a study of immune evolution from preneoplasia to lung adenocarcinoma. Per the germline V gene, CDR1 is LNHDA and CDR2 is SQIVND (reference sequence). The J segment lost 5 bases and the V segment lost 7 bases, leaving 8 bases of the junction unmatched. CDR3 length equals 14 residues. Two lung cancer pathologists independently confirmed each histologic diagnosis. TCRdb keeps only in-frame clones here, not all; method: immunoSEQ multiplex PCR. The table includes 8,000 to 10,000 clones, roughly three quarters detected once. The chain recombines TRBV19 with TRBJ1-1, with 9 nucleotides matching TRBD1. The TCR sequence derives from an older person with lung adenocarcinoma. Sequencing was carried out using FFPE lung adenocarcinoma in situ tissue. The CDR3 spells CASKDRGRGTEAFF. Written as DNA, the CDR3 is TGTGCCAGTAAGGACAGGGGTCGGGGGACTGAAGCTTTCTTT.